This T cell receptor beta chain appears in the sequencing data of a study of blood T cell repertoires in COVID-19. Study as a whole: Samples representing acute and convalescent COVID-19 were sourced from the United States, Italy and Spain.

Germline-derived CDR1 and CDR2 are SGHDT and YYEEEE. The CDR3 extends over 15 amino acids. The J segment lost 6 bases and the V segment lost 3 bases, leaving 6 bases of the junction unmatched. Data came from immunoSEQ multiplex PCR; TCRdb stores just in-frame clones and leaves some out. The repertoire holds 170,000 or so clones, with 60% to 80% as singletons. This TCR was sampled from a woman aged 70-85 years with acute or convalescent COVID-19. The chain is built from TRBV5-6 and TRBJ1-5; 10 bases line up with TRBD1. What was sequenced was peripheral blood. CDR3 DNA: TGTGCCAGCAGCTCGGGACAGGGGTGGGTTCAGCCCCAGCATTTT. Encoded protein: CASSSGQGWVQPQHF.